This TCR beta chain came from a study of cytomegalovirus exposure and HLA in healthy donors (dated by TCRdb to 2015 to 2018). Notes on the research overall: In an earlier analysis of 587 of the donors, 250 to 350 Gb of sequence data and some 100 million unique TCR beta sequences from 150 million to 200 million T cells were reported. Around 300 gigabases of sequencing data and tens of millions of unique TCR sequences were included in an early release covering over 600 HLA-typed donors. Among the roughly 400 genotyped donors, about 85% belonged to the genetic ancestry cluster associated with self-reported Caucasian donors. The aim of the study was to test whether cataloging public T cell receptors could identify signatures of past pathogen exposure. The T cell repertoires of 666 subjects were profiled by immunosequencing and related to cytomegalovirus serostatus. In addition to the first cohort of 650 to 750 subjects, a separate validation cohort of under 150 different subjects was used. To predict cytomegalovirus infection status, the study brought together high-throughput TCR immunosequencing, statistical association of individual TCRs with disease status, and machine learning. To study patterns of TCR occurrence, a later analysis re-analyzed previously published TCR beta repertoires from several hundred donors and added high-resolution HLA genotyping. Rather than using new phenotypic data, the later analysis identified candidate immune exposures from TCR beta sequences and from how often those sequences occurred across donors. An earlier analysis of 587 of the donors used high-throughput TCR beta sequencing to judge whether each TCR beta V gene segment behaved as functional or pseudogenic. Donor age, sex, ethnicity and CMV serostatus were compiled together with the repertoire data. In a later genetic analysis, genome-wide SNP genotypes for 398 of the 666 donors were used, and that subset was treated as a discovery cohort. All discovery cohort repertoires had been generated on a single sequencing platform. Class I and class II HLA loci were covered by the typing at four-digit resolution. The number of donors typed differed by locus, with roughly 629-640 for A, B, C, DRB1 and DQB1, around 520 for DQA1, over 600 for DPA1, and some 440 for DPB1. Because of strong linkage in the cohort, roughly five DR-DQ haplotypes were treated as single units for association and clustering. Across approximately 400 genotyped donors of the cohort, an average of roughly 250,000 unique TCR beta nucleotide sequences per donor were sequenced, and approximately 17% of those sequences were non-productive.

The cohort comprised fewer than 700 healthy bone marrow donors. Cohort members were all nominally healthy when sampled, although unrecorded immune exposures were likely present. The donor was CMV seronegative and belonged to the group of 350 to 400 seronegative cohort members. A peripheral blood sample was provided by each donor, and peripheral blood mononuclear cells were used for TCR beta sequencing. The Qiagen DNeasy Blood Extraction Kit was used to extract genomic DNA from the blood cell samples. About this clone itself: There is no known antigen for this receptor. No base-level quality is on record; no much larger clone is a single base apart.

Overall study outcomes, separate from this receptor: In a later analysis, about 16,000 TCR beta sequences were associated with specific HLA alleles at a false discovery rate of 0.05. It was suggested by the authors that the approach could potentially be generalized to other disease states and immunological phenotypes. A few of the identified cytomegalovirus-associated TCR beta chains were confirmed in vitro to be specific for cytomegalovirus antigens. The only immune exposure information available for the cohort was CMV serostatus. A cluster of highly shared sequence variants was judged likely to represent a technical artifact of the sequencing pipeline. A further reported finding was that TCR beta sequences accurately predicted the HLA-A and HLA-B alleles for most subjects in the first cohort. An earlier analysis of approximately 540 of the donors showed that most TCR beta V segments appeared in productive rearrangements either about 87% or about 30% of the time, which broadly matched IMGT annotations. When HLA alleles, especially DR and DQ, strongly co-occurred, attributing TCR associations to individual alleles was difficult. A later analysis found that TCR association rates varied across HLA loci, with DRB1 alleles showing the most associated TCRs and HLA-C alleles the fewest. Some IMGT-functional V segments, including TRBV6-2 and TRBV6-3, could not be distinguished by the 87-base-pair reads and were therefore excluded. In the study, some 160 TCR beta chains were listed as associated with cytomegalovirus. Because counts were too low, seventeen rarely observed V segments, including chromosome 9 orphons, were excluded from the earlier analysis of several hundred of the donors. Across donors, most TCR sequences were observed very rarely, whereas some public TCRs were present in many individuals. Correlated functional status among segregating V segments might be attributable to linkage disequilibrium, but an unknown experimental factor could not be ruled out. In both the original and validation cohorts, the classifier was reported to diagnose cytomegalovirus status with high specificity and sensitivity. Only TCR beta chains were sequenced in this cohort, and the absence of alpha or paired-chain data limited detectable features. Compared with the approximately 700-donor mean, donors in an Asian-associated ancestry cluster had fewer N-insertions in productive TCRs, according to a later genetic analysis. In a later genetic analysis, a missense DCLRE1C variant was associated with V-gene and J-gene trimming of TCR beta chains, and the association was replicated in an independent cohort. A later analysis found that most CMV-associated TCR beta chains appeared HLA-restricted, with HLA associations seemingly driven largely by CMV exposure. In a later analysis, several top co-occurrence clusters were reported to appear linked to parvovirus B19, influenza, CMV and Epstein-Barr virus. HLA typing was unavailable for some donors at each locus, so association tests used only the typed subset. The presence/absence analyses assumed that sequencing depth was roughly uniform across donors, and that assumption may not be true. A later analysis found that HLA-associated TCR beta chains were more clonally expanded and had lower generation probabilities than equally common non-associated chains.

To prepare the library, the immunoSEQ multiplex PCR assay was applied. For the multiplex PCR, a mixture combining 60 forward primers for TCR Vbeta segments and 13 reverse primers for TCR Jbeta segments was used. The CDR3 region of rearranged TCR beta genes was amplified from genomic DNA by a multiplex PCR assay. The amplified TCR beta libraries were sequenced on the Illumina HiSeq System as 87-base-pair reads. Per the authors' processing: In a later analysis, some 80 million unique TCR beta chains were counted across the 690 or so repertoires, and some 10 million of these chains were shared by at least two donors. A nearest-neighbor algorithm error-corrected the raw reads and collapsed the reads into unique sequences, merging closely related sequences to remove PCR and sequencing errors. V, D and J gene segments were assigned by aligning CDR3 sequences to IMGT reference sequences. Each retained sequence needed at least a six-nucleotide match to both a V gene segment and a J gene segment. A rearrangement counted as productive if the CDR3 had no stop codons and remained in frame with V and J, and every other rearrangement counted as non-productive. CDR3 was defined according to IMGT convention as the region running from the second conserved V-encoded cysteine to the conserved J-encoded phenylalanine. In an earlier analysis of around 570 of the donors, sequences lacking an unambiguous match to a single V gene segment were excluded. An earlier analysis of a few hundred of the donors called V segments functional above 56.7% productive rearrangements and segregating when the between-donor standard deviation exceeded 5%. A statistical classification framework was built to diagnose cytomegalovirus status from the catalog of TCR beta chain sequences. V and J gene assignment, in a later analysis, came from comparing TCR nucleotide sequences with IMGT/GENE-DB human TR gene sequences. A later analysis assigned CDR3 sequences and most-parsimonious VDJ recombination scenarios with the TCRdist pipeline. A later analysis defined each TCR beta chain by its CDR3 amino acid sequence plus V-gene family, and excluded reads lacking a unique V-gene family. In a later analysis, around 650 highly shared, low-generation-probability nucleotide sequences were removed to address suspected cross-contamination and a sequencing artifact. A later analysis calculated a clonal expansion index for each public chain from normalized within-repertoire ranks of inferred template counts. Generation probabilities in a later analysis came from a VDJ recombination model fitted to out-of-frame rearrangements, and those results were checked against IGoR. Hypergeometric tests were used in a later analysis to score TCR-TCR, TCR-HLA and TCR-CMV co-occurrence, with a repertoire-size bias correction applied to the TCR pairs. A later analysis estimated false discovery rates by permuting HLA or CMV assignments 20 times. A later analysis grouped co-occurring TCRs with DBSCAN, adding TCRdist sequence similarity when clustering within HLA-allele-positive subsets. Co-occurrence clustering excluded repertoires with fewer than 30,000 or more than 120,000 public chains, plus five with anomalous nucleotide sharing. Entries here come from immuneACCESS through TCRdb and include only in-frame sequences with V and J called. Some clones fail to appear in such tables; in the studies checked, an unresolved V gene covers under half of the shortfall, and the cause of the remainder is unknown. V and J calls and clone size come straight from that table; D and trimming were deduced from the DNA. The sample table records under 150,000 clones; approximately 83% of these occur just once. The ten largest clones take up about 2.3% of the sample.

Spanning cysteine to phenylalanine, the CDR3 consists of 15 amino acids. The DNA shown is the 45-base CDR3, in frame from base 1. The junction shows trimming of 5 bases on V and 3 bases on J, and the gene matches do not reach 10 bases of it. CDR1 and CDR2 (SGHVS, FQNEAQ) derive from the germline V gene. The material sequenced was PBMCs. The clonotype was recovered from a male donor in good health and CMV-seronegative. This chain is built from TRBV7-8 and TRBJ2-7, with TRBD2 identical over 7 junction bases. The CDR3 region: CASSLHTSALYEQYF. Read as DNA, the sequence is TGTGCCAGCAGCCTACACACTAGCGCTCTCTACGAGCAGTACTTC.